The text below deals with one T cell receptor beta chain. These data originate in a study of brain metastases from non-small cell lung cancer. The CDR3 runs 13 residues. V was shortened by 10 bases and J by 9 bases, with 16 bases between the two germline ends. Germline lookup yields CDR1 MDHEN and CDR2 SYDVKM. Produced via immunoSEQ multiplex PCR; TCRdb's table is partial and in-frame only. Counted here are 2,000 to 2,500 clones, about four fifths occurring once; the ten biggest clones make up 9.9%. This receptor was taken from a donor over 35 with non-small cell lung cancer. The chain carries TRBV28 and TRBJ1-6; the D gene is possibly TRBD1 (6 bases). The sample consisted of primary lung tumor tissue. The CDR3 region is CATLEQGASPLHF. In nucleotides, the CDR3 is TGTGCCACACTAGAACAGGGTGCTTCACCCCTCCACTTT.